A selection of T cell receptor beta chains follows, all from one sample in a study of blood T cells in healthy people across ages. MiXCR, applied by TCRdb to the 5' RACE reads, yields one record per CDR3 protein. The table shows approximately 1.5 million distinct CDR3 sequences, with about 35% occurring only once. Sequencing used blood. These receptors all stem from a young woman in good health. CDR3s include the opening cysteine and the closing phenylalanine or tryptophan. The D gene is left open where the match is weak. Clone size, where shown, is once, few, many, or a class for clones that have expanded.

TGCAGTGCTAGAGAGGGGACTGGCGGGGGCCACGGGAATGAGCAGTTCTTC,CSAREGTGGGHGNEQFF,few,TRBV20-1,.,TRBJ2-1
TGTGCCAGCAGCCTGACAGGGAAGACCTACGATGAGCAGTTCTTC,CASSLTGKTYDEQFF,.,TRBV11-2,TRBD1,TRBJ2-1
TGCGCCAGCAGTCCGGGACTGCCCTACGAGCAGTACTTC,CASSPGLPYEQYF,few,TRBV4-1,.,TRBJ2-7
TGTGCCATCAGTGAGTCGGAAGGGACTCCTGGCTACACCTTC,CAISESEGTPGYTF,few,TRBV10-3,.,TRBJ1-2
TGTGCCAGCAGCTTAGTTCGGTTTGTGGACAGGGAGACCTCCTACAATGAGCAGTTCTTC,CASSLVRFVDRETSYNEQFF,.,TRBV7-6,TRBD1,TRBJ2-1
TGTGCCTGGAGTGTACTCACCACAGATACGCAGTATTTT,CAWSVLTTDTQYF,.,TRBV30,.,TRBJ2-3
TGCAGTGCTAAAGATTGGACGGGGGAAAAACTGTTTTTT,CSAKDWTGEKLFF,few,TRBV20-1,.,TRBJ1-4
TGTGCCAGCAGCATCCGACTAGCGGGAGGGTTGCCCACAGATACGCAGTATTTT,CASSIRLAGGLPTDTQYF,once,TRBV9,TRBD2,TRBJ2-3
TGTGCCAGCAGTTTAGCTGCAGGGTTCGTTTTCTTT,CASSLAAGFVFF,.,TRBV12-3/TRBV12-4,.,TRBJ1-1
TGTGCCAGCAGCTTCCAGCCAGTTGGGACTAGCGGTACAGATACGCAGTATTTT,CASSFQPVGTSGTDTQYF,few,TRBV7-7,TRBD2,TRBJ2-3